Following are 2 T cell receptor beta chains from one sample sequenced in a study of monozygotic twins with inflammatory bowel disease. TCRdb re-called the 5' RACE reads and shows each CDR3 protein once, DNA omitted. This sample's table reports about 150,000 distinct CDR3 sequences. Sequencing was carried out using blood. Every receptor here comes from a human donor with ulcerative colitis or Crohn's disease, or a healthy co-twin of an affected twin (not recorded which).

The chain has TRBV9 and TRBJ1-2; TCRdb picks TRBD1, but there is no DNA to check that call. Germline lookup yields CDR1 SGDLS and CDR2 YYNGEE. CDR3 size: 16 residues. The chain's CDR3 is CASSTIRTGTPYGYTF.

The J gene is TRBJ1-2, the V gene TRBV28; checking the TCRdb D call of TRBD1 is not possible without DNA. There are 16 residues in the CDR3. CDR1 is MDHEN and CDR2 is SYDVKM in the germline V gene. The CDR3 sequence is CASSSAGATEGYGYTF.